Described below is a single T cell receptor beta chain sequence and its context. Its antigen is unknown. No much larger clone exists at a distance of one base, and base qualities are not known. The sample originates from a study of CD8+CD57+ T cells in acquired aplastic anemia (dated by TCRdb to the late 2010s). Notes on the research overall: DNA extracted from sorted CD4+ and CD8+ cells had a mean of approximately 3.4 ug, with a range of roughly 0.19 to 27.4 ug. A CD8+CD57+ expansion meant a frequency higher than the mean frequency seen in healthy subjects. The investigation overall reported the following: Roughly 30 CD8+ CDR3 sequences were shared between patients and controls but appeared highly expressed in patients and within their immunodominant clones. No significant difference in CD8+ Simpson's diversity was found between patients and healthy controls (P=0.060).

The patients picked for sequencing were ones in whom flow cytometry had shown an expansion of CD8+CD57+ cells. Every patient had severe acquired aplastic anemia, diagnosed using the International Study of Aplastic Anemia and Agranulocytosis and Camitta criteria. No patient had received any therapy when blood was sampled. In this study, sorted CD4+ and CD8+ T cells from the blood of healthy subjects and of severe aplastic anemia patients had their TCR repertoires deep-sequenced. Patients were enrolled in the USA under clinicaltrials.gov protocols 00001620, 01623167, 00001397, 00071045, 00081523 and 00961064. Ficoll-Paque density gradient centrifugation was used to isolate peripheral blood mononuclear cells. CD4+ and CD8+ T cells were sorted by FACS or magnetic beads before DNA extraction. TCR beta VDJ combination and CDR3 sequence profiling used genomic DNA as the template. TCR repertoire sequencing was run on an Illumina HiSeq 2000. Per the original workflow: TRBV/TRBJ rearrangement plots, CDR3 size and DJ length profiles, and Simpson's diversity index were used to assess repertoires. Whichever DNA sequence was most abundant in the deep sequencing data was defined as the immunodominant clone. CDR3 amino acid sequences were screened for sharing across subjects and compared with published repertoires and the VDJdb database. The raw public data were reprocessed by TCRdb itself: fastp quality trimming at Q25, MiXCR clonotype calling, in-frame beta chains only. Rows matching on CDR3 protein sequence are summarized as one entry with the most common DNA and genes. The V and J calls were determined by TCRdb, not by the authors. Within this sample are more than 200,000 distinct CDR3 sequences, with roughly 50% of them counted one time only. The ten largest clones add up to 20% of the sample.

At the junction V is shortened by 0 bases and J by 5 bases, with 13 bases in between. CDR1 SGHVS and CDR2 FNYEAQ were looked up in the germline V gene. The CDR3 runs 16 amino acids, cysteine and phenylalanine included. CDR3 DNA is the only sequence kept; it has 48 bases, read in frame from the first base. The origin of this receptor is a human donor with aplastic anemia. Specimen: sorted CD4+, CD8+, or CD8+CD57+ T cells (not recorded which) from PBMCs. Recombination linked TRBV7-6 to TRBJ2-2; 7 matching bases give a weak D call of TRBD1. The nucleotides read TGTGCCAGCAGCTTAGCCGTGACAGGGAGGACCGGGGAGCTGTTTTTT. Its translation is CASSLAVTGRTGELFF. The entire variable domain, with the stretches around the CDR3 drawn from the reference TRBV7-6 and TRBJ2-2 proteins, is GAGVSQSPRYKVTKRGQDVALRCDPISGHVSLYWYRQALGQGPEFLTYFNYEAQQDKSGLPNDRFSAERPEGSISTLTIQRTEQRDSAMYRCASSLAVTGRTGELFFGEGSRLTVL.